One sample yielded the 2 T cell receptor beta chains listed below, sequenced in a study of T-cell reconstitution after alpha-beta-depleted transplantation in children. Unique molecular identifiers were incorporated during preparation of the TCRbeta library. MiXCR, applied by TCRdb to the PCR reads, yields one record per CDR3 protein. The sample lists just under 550,000 distinct CDR3 sequences, around 19% seen once, with about 3.1% in the top ten. The source was PBMCs from the stem cell graft donor, collected from the stem cell graft. These receptors all stem from a human donor who donated a stem cell graft to a child with acute lymphoblastic leukemia.

This clonotype was counted only a few times. V and J are TRBV9 and TRBJ2-5; 10 bases align to TRBD2. The CDR3 extends over 18 amino acids. V was pared by 0 bases and J by 4 bases, with 12 bases of the junction left unmatched. Germline CDR1 reads SGDLS; CDR2 reads YYNGEE. CDR3 residues: CASSVGGLASPGLETQYF. The DNA of the CDR3 is TGTGCCAGCAGCGTAGGGGGACTAGCGTCCCCGGGGTTAGAGACCCAGTACTTC.

This clonotype was seen a handful of times. The chain has TRBV5-1 and TRBJ2-7; tentative D call: TRBD2 (5 bases). Germline V gene data show CDR1 as SGHRS and CDR2 as YFSETQ. V was trimmed by 0 bases and J by 7 bases, leaving 11 bases between them. The CDR3 is 13 residues long. The CDR3 sequence is CASSLGLTREQYF. The CDR3 nucleotides read TGCGCCAGCAGCTTGGGTCTTACTAGGGAGCAGTACTTC. Full variable domain (remainder filled in from reference TRBV5-1 and TRBJ2-7): KAGVTQTPRYLIKTRGQQVTLSCSPISGHRSVSWYQQTPGQGLQFLFEYFSETQRNKGNFPGRFSGRQFSNSRSEMNVSTLELGDSALYLCASSLGLTREQYFGPGTRLTVT.